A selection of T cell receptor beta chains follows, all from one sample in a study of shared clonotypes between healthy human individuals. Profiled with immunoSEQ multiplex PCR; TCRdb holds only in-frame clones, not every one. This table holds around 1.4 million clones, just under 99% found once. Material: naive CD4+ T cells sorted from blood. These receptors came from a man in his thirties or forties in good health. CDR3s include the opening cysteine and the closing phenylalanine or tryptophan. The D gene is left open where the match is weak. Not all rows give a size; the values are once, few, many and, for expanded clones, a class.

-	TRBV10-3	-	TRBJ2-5	TGTGCCATCAGTGTGGACAGCCAAGAGACCCAGTACTTC	CAISVDSQETQYF
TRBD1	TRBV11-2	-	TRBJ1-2	TGTGCCAGCAGCCTACCGGGACAGGGAAACTATGGCTACACCTTC	CASSLPGQGNYGYTF
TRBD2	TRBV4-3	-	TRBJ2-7	TGCGCCAGCAGCCAAGTGGTAGCGGGAACGTTTTACGAGCAGTACTTC	CASSQVVAGTFYEQYF
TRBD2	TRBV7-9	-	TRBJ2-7	TGTGCCAGCAGCCACCGACTAGCGGACTCCTACGAGCAGTACTTC	CASSHRLADSYEQYF
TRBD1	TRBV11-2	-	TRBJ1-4	TGTGCCAGCAGCTTAGTTCAGGGACAGGGGACGAGGAGTGAAAAACTGTTTTTT	CASSLVQGQGTRSEKLFF
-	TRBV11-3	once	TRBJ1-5	TGTGCCAGCAGCTTAGGGCCAGGGATAGATCAGCCCCAGCATTTT	CASSLGPGIDQPQHF
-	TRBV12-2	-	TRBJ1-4	TGTGCAAGTCGCTCCCCCAGGAGGGCCCCTAATGAAAAACTGTTTTTT	CASRSPRRAPNEKLFF
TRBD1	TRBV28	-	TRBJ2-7	TGTGCCAGCAAGCCGACAGGGTCCTACGAGCAGTACTTC	CASKPTGSYEQYF
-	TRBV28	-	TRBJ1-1	TGTGCCAGCAGTTTTTTAGTCCTAATTGGTGACACTGAAGCTTTCTTT	CASSFLVLIGDTEAFF
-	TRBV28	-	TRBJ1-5	TGTGCCAGCAGCCCCCAGAGGGGCGGAGGATTTCAGCCCCAGCATTTT	CASSPQRGGGFQPQHF
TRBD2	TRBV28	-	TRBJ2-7	TGTGCCAGCAGTCCCCAGGGACTAGCGGGACATCAGTACTTC	CASSPQGLAGHQYF
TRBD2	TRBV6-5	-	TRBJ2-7	TGTGCCAGCAGTTACACGGGACTAGCGTCCTACGAGCAGTACTTC	CASSYTGLASYEQYF
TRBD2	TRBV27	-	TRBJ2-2	TGTGCCAGCGCGAGCGGGAGGAGCGGGGAGCTGTTTTTT	CASASGRSGELFF
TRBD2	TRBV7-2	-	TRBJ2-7	TGTGCCAGCAGCTTCCAGCGGGGTGTTTACGAGCAGTACTTC	CASSFQRGVYEQYF
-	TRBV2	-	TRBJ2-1	TGTGCCAGCAGTGAGCTCAACAGGCGCGATGAGCAGTTCTTC	CASSELNRRDEQFF
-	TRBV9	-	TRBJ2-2	TGTGCCAGCAGCCCAAGCCCCCTAGGTCCCGGGGAGCTGTTTTTT	CASSPSPLGPGELFF
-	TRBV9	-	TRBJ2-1	TGTGCCAGCAGCGTAGCTACCGGGACCTCCTACAATGAGCAGTTCTTC	CASSVATGTSYNEQFF
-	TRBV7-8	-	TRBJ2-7	TGTGCCAGCAGCTTTCGGGGGCTCGAGCAGTACTTC	CASSFRGLEQYF
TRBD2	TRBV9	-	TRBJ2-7	TGTGCCAGCAGCGTAACTGAGACTAGCGGATACGAGCAGTACTTC	CASSVTETSGYEQYF
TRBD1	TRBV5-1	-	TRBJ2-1	TGCGCCAGCAGCCTCGTCCCGGGACAGGATGAGCAGTTCTTC	CASSLVPGQDEQFF
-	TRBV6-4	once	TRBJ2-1	TGTGCCAGCAGTGTCGTAGCTAACTACAATGAGCAGTTCTTC	CASSVVANYNEQFF
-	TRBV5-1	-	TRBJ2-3	TGCGCCAGCAGCTCCCCCTCCAGCACAGATACGCAGTATTTT	CASSSPSSTDTQYF
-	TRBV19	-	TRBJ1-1	TGTGCCAGTAGTATCAGGGAGAACACTGAAGCTTTCTTT	CASSIRENTEAFF
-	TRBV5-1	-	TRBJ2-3	TGCGCCAGCAGCTTGGACCCAAGCACAGATACGCAGTATTTT	CASSLDPSTDTQYF
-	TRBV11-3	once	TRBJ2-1	TGTGCCAGCAGCAAAGGTCATGAGCAGTTCTTC	CASSKGHEQFF
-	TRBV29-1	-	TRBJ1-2	TGCAGCGTTGAGAGCAGGGCCCATGGCTACACCTTC	CSVESRAHGYTF
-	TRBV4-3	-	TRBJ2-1	TGCGCCAGCAGCCAAGTTACTAGCAGGAACAATGAGCAGTTCTTC	CASSQVTSRNNEQFF
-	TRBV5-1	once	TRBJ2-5	TGCGCCAGTAGGGGTGGGGCCCGCCAAGAGACCCAGTACTTC	CASRGGARQETQYF
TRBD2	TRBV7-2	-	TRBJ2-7	TGTGCCAGCAGCCCCAGCGGGGCTTTCTACGAGCAGTACTTC	CASSPSGAFYEQYF
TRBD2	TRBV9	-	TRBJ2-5	TGTGCCAGCAGCCCCGGACTAGCGGGAGAGACCCAGTACTTC	CASSPGLAGETQYF
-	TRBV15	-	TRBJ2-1	TGTGCCACCAGCAGAGATCTCACAGTATATGAGCAGTTCTTC	CATSRDLTVYEQFF
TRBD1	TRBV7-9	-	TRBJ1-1	TGTGCCAGCAGCTTAGACAGGGGAAGGACTGAAGCTTTCTTT	CASSLDRGRTEAFF
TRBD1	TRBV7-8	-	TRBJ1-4	TGTGCCAGCAGCGCTCAGGGGGCCGCTAATGAAAAACTGTTTTTT	CASSAQGAANEKLFF
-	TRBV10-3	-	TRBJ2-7	TGTGCCATCAGTGAGGGGGCTTACGAGCAGTACTTC	CAISEGAYEQYF
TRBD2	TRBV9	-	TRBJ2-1	TGTGCCAGCAGCGTACAGATCCGGACTAGCGGGAATAATGAGCAGTTCTTC	CASSVQIRTSGNNEQFF
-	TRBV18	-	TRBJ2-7	TGTGCCAGCTCACCGCAAGGCGGGGGCCGCGAGCAGTACTTC	CASSPQGGGREQYF
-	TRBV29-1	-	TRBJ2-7	TGCAGCGTTCGAGTCAGAGACTACGAGCAGTACTTC	CSVRVRDYEQYF
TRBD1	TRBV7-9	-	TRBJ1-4	TGTGCCAGCATCACGGACAGGGTCGGGGAAAAACTGTTTTTT	CASITDRVGEKLFF
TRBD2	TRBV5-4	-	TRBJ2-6	TGTGCCAGCAGCTCACTAGCGACCGGGGCCAACGTCCTGACTTTC	CASSSLATGANVLTF
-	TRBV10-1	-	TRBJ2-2	TGCGCCAGCAGTGACTCGAGCGGGTCGAACACCGGGGAGCTGTTTTTT	CASSDSSGSNTGELFF
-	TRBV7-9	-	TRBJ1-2	TGTGCCAGCAGCCCCTCCCGGAGGGGCTACACCTTC	CASSPSRRGYTF
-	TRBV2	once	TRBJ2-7	TGTGCCAGCAGTGTAGACGAGCCCTACGAGCAGTACTTC	CASSVDEPYEQYF